The sequence of this T cell receptor (beta chain) was determined in a study of cytomegalovirus exposure and HLA in healthy donors. Whole-study findings and limits: CMV serostatus stood as the only immune exposure information on hand. In a later analysis, compared with equally common non-associated chains, HLA-associated beta chains were more expanded. As a later analysis showed, several of the most significant clusters appeared to be linked to common viral pathogens.

All donors participated as healthy donors of bone marrow. Amplification used 60 Vbeta primers and 13 Jbeta primers. Method: immunoSEQ multiplex PCR; TCRdb's copy keeps in-frame clones and lacks some. The table shows some 190,000 clones, with roughly 87% occurring only once. In regard to this clone: As yet, its antigen is unknown.

Sequencing was carried out using PBMCs. This TCR came from a man between 35 and 55 years old in good health and CMV-seronegative.

The CDR3 DNA follows: TGTGCCAGCAGTTATAGCGGGAGCGGAGAGCAGTACTTC. Protein product: CASSYSGSGEQYF. The V and J genes are TRBV27 and TRBJ2-7; 9 nucleotides agree with TRBD2. V was pared by 4 bases and J by 7 bases, with 5 bases of the junction left unmatched. The CDR3 is made up of 13 amino acids. Germline V gene lookup returns CDR1 MNHEY and CDR2 SMNVEV (reference sequence).